Presented here are 21 T cell receptor beta chains from one specimen sequenced in a study of OX40 agonist ivuxolimab in advanced cancers. The library came from the immunoSEQ multiplex PCR assay. Drawn from immuneACCESS, this table holds only the in-frame rearrangements with V and J called that TCRdb kept. Clones are partly lost; checked studies trace under half to an unresolved V gene and leave the rest unexplained. This sample has about 15,000 clones in its table, and 82% of those were observed once. The ten largest clones capture just under 45% of the sample. Specimen: CD4+ or CD8+ T cells sorted from blood, collected in a trial of the OX40 agonist ivuxolimab. All receptors derive from an adult with an advanced solid tumor such as melanoma, head and neck, liver or kidney cancer.

The V gene is TRBV28, the J gene TRBJ2-2; D is unresolved. From germline, CDR1 is MDHEN and CDR2 SYDVKM. V shed 5 bases and J shed 1 base, with 17 bases lying between them. The CDR3 runs 17 residues. The CDR3 DNA follows: TGTGCCAGCAGTCTAGAATGGCCCAAGCAGAACACCGGGGAGCTGTTTTTT. It yields the protein CASSLEWPKQNTGELFF. Variable domain in full (rest from reference TRBV28 and TRBJ2-2): DVKVTQSSRYLVKRTGEKVFLECVQDMDHENMFWYRQDPGLGLRLIYFSYDVKMKEKGDIPEGYSVSREKKERFSLILESASTNQTSMYLCASSLEWPKQNTGELFFGEGSRLTVL.

This sequence joins TRBV19 and TRBJ2-7; tentative D call: TRBD2 (5 bases). Trimming cost V 9 bases and J 0 bases, with 6 bases left between them. Germline V gene lookup returns CDR1 LNHDA and CDR2 SQIVND (reference sequence). This CDR3 has 11 amino acids. The CDR3 DNA reads TGTGCCAGCGGGAACTCCTACGAGCAGTACTTC. Translating it yields CASGNSYEQYF. Using reference TRBV19 and TRBJ2-7 for the parts outside the CDR3, the full variable domain is DGGITQSPKYLFRKEGQNVTLSCEQNLNHDAMYWYRQDPGQGLRLIYYSQIVNDFQKGDIAEGYSVSREKKESFPLTVTSAQKNPTAFYLCASGNSYEQYFGPGTRLTVT.

The chain employs TRBV11-2 and TRBJ1-1; D not certain. The CDR3 sequence is 15 residues long. Germline V lookup: CDR1 SGHAT, CDR2 FQNNGV. The ends were cut back, 2 bases at V and 2 bases at J, with 12 bases in the middle. CDR3 in DNA: TGTGCCAGCAGCTTAAGTCCAGGAACAAACACTGAAGCTTTCTTT. Protein: CASSLSPGTNTEAFF.

The chain recombines TRBV11-1 with TRBJ2-5, with 8 positions matching TRBD1. Germline lookup yields CDR1 SGHAT and CDR2 FQDESV (reference sequence). The CDR3 totals 16 residues. Trimming at V came to 5 bases and at J to 1 base, leaving 9 bases not matched to a gene. The DNA of the CDR3 is TGTGCCAGCAGCCAAGGGAACAGGGGGGCCCAAGAGACCCAGTACTTC. This translates into CASSQGNRGAQETQYF.

Remarks on this clone: One end of the junction is discordant with germline, which a read error may explain. The V and J genes are TRBV7-3 and TRBJ2-1; possibly TRBD1 for D (6 bases). CDR3 length: 15 residues. Per germline, CDR1 SGHTA and CDR2 FQGTGA. CDR3 nucleotides: TGTGCCAGCAGCATAACAGGGAGCTCCTACAATGAGCAGTTCTTC. Encoded protein: CASSITGSSYNEQFF. Based on the CDR3 plus reference TRBV7-3 and TRBJ2-1, the full variable domain is GAGVSQTPSNKVTEKGKYVELRCDPISGHTALYWYRQSLGQGPEFLIYFQGTGAADDSGLPNDRFFAVRPEGSVSTLKIQRTERGDSAVYLCASSITGSSYNEQFFGPGTRLTVL.

The chain couples TRBV5-6 to TRBJ1-1; weak D call: TRBD1 (6 bases). The germline V gene has CDR1 SGHDT and CDR2 YYEEEE. The CDR3 runs to 13 residues. V was cut by 0 bases and J by 9 bases, with 12 bases left in between. CDR3 sequence (DNA): TGTGCCAGCAGCTTGGATCAGGGGAGTAAAGCTTTCTTT. Encoded protein: CASSLDQGSKAFF. Combining the CDR3 with reference TRBV5-6 and TRBJ1-1 gives the whole variable domain DAGVTQSPTHLIKTRGQQVTLRCSPKSGHDTVSWYQQALGQGPQFIFQYYEEEERQRGNFPDRFSGHQFPNYSSELNVNALLLGDSALYLCASSLDQGSKAFFGQGTRLTVV.

The rearrangement uses TRBV6-5 and TRBJ1-2; D is ambiguous. V was trimmed by 6 bases and J by 2 bases, leaving 10 bases between them. From germline, CDR1 is MNHEY and CDR2 SVGAGI. The CDR3 is 13 amino acids. The DNA for the CDR3 is TGTGCCAGCAGCCCGGACTCAAACTATGGCTACACCTTC. It specifies CASSPDSNYGYTF.

The V call is TRBV5-1, the J call TRBJ2-1; possibly TRBD1 or TRBD2 for D (5 bases each). Deletions cut 4 bases from V and 0 bases from J, with 17 bases between. Germline V gene sequence: CDR1 SGHRS, CDR2 YFSETQ. This CDR3 has 17 amino acids. This CDR3 is CASSPDLRDLSYNEQFF. For the CDR3, the DNA is TGCGCCAGCAGCCCGGACCTTCGGGACCTCTCCTACAATGAGCAGTTCTTC.

CDR3 DNA: TGTGCCAGCAGCGCGCGGGACCTCTACAATGAGCAGTTCTTC. This sequence encodes CASSARDLYNEQFF. The chain links TRBV6-1 to TRBJ2-1, with a tentative D call TRBD2 (6 bases). The CDR3 sequence is 14 residues long. Trimming removed 6 bases from V and 3 bases from J, with 12 bases in between. Germline CDR1 reads MNHNS; CDR2 reads SASEGT.

In its sample, this clone was seen a few times. The chain has TRBV9 and TRBJ2-7; maybe TRBD1 (6 bases). Germline V gene lookup returns CDR1 SGDLS and CDR2 YYNGEE. The V end was cut by 3 bases, the J end by 3 bases, with 13 bases between. The CDR3 runs to 14 residues. Here the CDR3 reads CASSATGSGYEQYF. The CDR3 nucleotides are TGTGCCAGCAGCGCTACAGGGTCCGGCTACGAGCAGTACTTC.

The chain joins TRBV4-2 to TRBJ2-5, with D possibly matching TRBD2 (6 bases). Trimming cost V 1 base and J 4 bases, with 13 bases left between them. Germline values: CDR1 LGHNA, CDR2 YNFKEQ. This CDR3 has 15 residues. For the CDR3, the DNA is TGTGCCAGCAGCCAAGGGGCGGGGTTTCTAGAGACCCAGTACTTC. This translates into CASSQGAGFLETQYF.

V is TRBV15 and J is TRBJ1-2; 12 nucleotides align to TRBD1. CDR3 length: 16 amino acids. V trimming: 1 base; J trimming: 7 bases; junction bases outside the gene matches: 7. Germline V gives CDR1 LNHNV, CDR2 YYDKDF (reference sequence). The CDR3 is CATSRVAGQGARGYTF. CDR3 sequence (DNA): TGTGCCACCAGCAGAGTTGCGGGACAGGGGGCTCGTGGCTACACCTTC.

This clone was seen only once. The V gene is TRBV6-5, the J gene TRBJ1-5; D gene uncertain. This CDR3 comprises 13 residues. Germline CDR1 reads MNHEY; CDR2 reads SVGAGI. Trimming pared 5 bases from V and 2 bases from J, leaving 7 bases between. CDR3 coding DNA: TGTGCCAGCAGTCCATGGGGCAATCAGCCCCAGCATTTT. Encoded protein: CASSPWGNQPQHF.

As DNA, the CDR3 is TGTGCCAGTAGTATCCTCCTGGGACAGGAAGAGACCCAGTACTTC. It translates to CASSILLGQEETQYF. The chain is built from TRBV19 and TRBJ2-5; 8 positions agree with TRBD1. The CDR3 covers 15 residues. Germline V gene sequence: CDR1 LNHDA, CDR2 SQIVND (reference sequence). The V segment lost 3 bases and the J segment 3 bases; nucleotides outside the gene matches: 6.

The chain couples TRBV4-3 to TRBJ2-2; 11 positions agree with TRBD1. CDR3 length: 20 residues. Unmatched junction bases numbered 13, after V lost 1 base and J lost 3 bases. Germline CDR1 is LGHNA and CDR2 is YSLEER. The CDR3 DNA reads as TGCGCCAGCAGCCAAGGGGTGAGGACAGGGGGCGAGCCAGACACCGGGGAGCTGTTTTTT. Amino acids: CASSQGVRTGGEPDTGELFF.

This chain joins TRBV5-6 and TRBJ2-1; D is perhaps TRBD2 (6 bases). CDR3 length: 12 amino acids. Between the trimmed V and J ends, which lost 5 bases and 7 bases, there was a span of 10 bases. Germline V gene lookup returns CDR1 SGHDT and CDR2 YYEEEE. This CDR3 is CASRLAQNEQFF. CDR3 DNA: TGTGCCAGCAGACTAGCACAGAATGAGCAGTTCTTC.

V usage is TRBV6-4 and J usage is TRBJ1-2; 7 positions match TRBD1. V gave up 0 bases and J gave up 6 bases; unmatched junction bases: 7. Germline CDR1 reads MRHNA; CDR2 reads SNTAGT. The CDR3 runs to 15 residues. CDR3 in DNA: TGTGCCAGCAGTGACTCTGAGGCAGGGGGTAATGGCTACACCTTC. It yields the protein CASSDSEAGGNGYTF.

CDR3 coding DNA: TGTGCCAGCTCACCAGGGGGGCCTCCGAACACCGGGGAGCTGTTTTTT. Protein sequence: CASSPGGPPNTGELFF. The chain links TRBV18 to TRBJ2-2; D is possibly TRBD1 or TRBD2 (6 bases each). The CDR3 extends over 16 amino acids. Germline CDR1 KGHSH, CDR2 LQKENI. V lost 2 bases and J lost 0, with 10 bases in between.

This clone was counted only a few times. The chain couples TRBV11-2 to TRBJ2-7, with 10 bases lining up with TRBD1. Germline CDR1 is SGHAT and CDR2 is FQNNGV. J gave up 4 bases and V 0 bases, and 6 bases lay outside the gene matches. The length of the CDR3 is 16 residues. The CDR3 spells CASSLEISDRGYEQYF. CDR3 DNA: TGTGCCAGCAGCTTAGAGATCTCGGACAGGGGGTACGAGCAGTACTTC. The variable domain in full, completed from reference TRBV11-2 and TRBJ2-7, reads EAGVAQSPRYKIIEKRQSVAFWCNPISGHATLYWYQQILGQGPKLLIQFQNNGVVDDSQLPKDRFSAERLKGVDSTLKIQPAKLEDSAVYLCASSLEISDRGYEQYFGPGTRLTVT.

The rearrangement uses TRBV5-6 and TRBJ2-1; 7 positions agree with TRBD2. The CDR3 sequence is 13 residues long. CDR1 is SGHDT and CDR2 is YYEEEE in the germline V gene. Unmatched junction bases numbered 2, after V lost 2 bases and J lost 6 bases. The CDR3 bases are TGTGCCAGCAGCTTCGGGGGGAGCAATGAGCAGTTCTTC. It codes for CASSFGGSNEQFF. Drawing the rest from reference TRBV5-6 and TRBJ2-1, the complete variable domain is DAGVTQSPTHLIKTRGQQVTLRCSPKSGHDTVSWYQQALGQGPQFIFQYYEEEERQRGNFPDRFSGHQFPNYSSELNVNALLLGDSALYLCASSFGGSNEQFFGPGTRLTVL.

The chain is built from TRBV5-1 and TRBJ1-5, with 7 positions matching TRBD1. CDR3 length: 15 amino acids. From germline, CDR1 is SGHRS and CDR2 YFSETQ. With V trimmed by 1 base and J by 4 bases, 5 bases remained unmatched. The CDR3 protein is CASSLTGTENQPQHF. In nucleotides, the CDR3 is TGCGCCAGCAGCTTGACCGGGACAGAAAATCAGCCCCAGCATTTT.